What follows are 31 T cell receptor beta chains derived from one specimen sequenced in a study of blood T cells in healthy people across ages. With a J-beta primer mix and a sample-barcoded 5' primer, a second PCR ran 7 to 11 cycles. TCRdb processed the 5' RACE reads anew with MiXCR; each CDR3 protein has one entry. This sample yields 730,000 or so distinct CDR3 sequences, of which more than 40% are seen a single time; under 25% belongs to the top ten. Material for sequencing was blood. Receptors were obtained from a woman aged 55-70 years in good health.

The chain combines TRBV18 with TRBJ1-6; D gene unclear. The V end lost 2 bases, the J end lost 8 bases, and 7 bases lay between the germline ends. Germline assignment: CDR1 KGHSH and CDR2 LQKENI. The CDR3 is 13 residues long. Here the CDR3 DNA reads TGTGCCAGCTCACCATCTCGGGATTCACCCCTCCACTTT. It yields the protein CASSPSRDSPLHF.

The V and J genes are TRBV28 and TRBJ2-2; 9 bases are shared with TRBD1. Germline loops: CDR1 MDHEN, CDR2 SYDVKM. The CDR3 has 15 amino acids. V lost 6 bases and J lost 0; bases outside the gene matches: 2. CDR3 sequence (DNA): TGTGCCAGCAGGCGACAGGGGGCGAACACCGGGGAGCTGTTTTTT. It codes for CASRRQGANTGELFF.

This rearrangement joins TRBV5-5 to TRBJ2-1; 10 bases align to TRBD2. TRBJ2-7 explains the end of the DNA better; the J call may be wrong. Germline loops: CDR1 SGHKS, CDR2 YYEKEE (reference sequence). This CDR3 has 17 residues. The CDR3 coding sequence is TGTGCCAGCAGCTTCCAAGCGGGGGGGAGTCCCTACAATGAGCAGTACTTC. Translation gives CASSFQAGGSPYNEQYF.

Comment on this clonotype: With a much larger clone just one base away, this may be a read error. This rearrangement joins TRBV4-1 to TRBJ2-5, with D tentatively TRBD1 (5 bases). Germline CDR1 reads MGHRA; CDR2 reads YSYEKL. The CDR3 runs 17 residues. The DNA of the CDR3 is TGCGCCAGCAGCCTCAATGGGGATCCAGGGAACCAAGAGACCCCGTACTTC. Its translation: CASSLNGDPGNQETPYF.

The rearrangement uses TRBV27 and TRBJ2-7, with TRBD1 identical over 9 bases. The CDR3 runs 17 residues. The V segment lost 1 base and the J segment 3 bases; nucleotides outside the gene matches: 10. Germline V lookup: CDR1 MNHEY, CDR2 SMNVEV (reference sequence). CDR3 coding DNA: TGTGCCAGCAGTTTATGGGGTTCGGGACAGGGTGGCTACGAGCAGTACTTC. It yields the protein CASSLWGSGQGGYEQYF.

The CDR3 loop is CASTRRAGANVLTF. In nucleotides, the CDR3 is TGTGCCAGCACCCGACGGGCTGGGGCCAACGTCCTGACTTTC. The chain uses TRBV3-1 and TRBJ2-6; D remains ambiguous. With 7 bases removed from V and 2 bases from J, the gap between germline ends came to 9 bases. The germline V gene encodes CDR1 LGHDT and CDR2 YNNKEL (reference sequence). The CDR3 has 14 amino acids.

In this sample, this clonotype turned up a few times. The chain combines TRBV3-1 with TRBJ2-1; the D gene is possibly TRBD1 (6 bases). The V end lost 0 bases, the J end lost 2 bases, and 8 bases lay between the germline ends. CDR1 and CDR2 (germline): LGHDT, YNNKEL (reference sequence). This CDR3 comprises 15 residues. CDR3 loop: CASSQDRQAYNEQFF. CDR3 nucleotides: TGTGCCAGCAGCCAAGACCGACAGGCCTACAATGAGCAGTTCTTC.

The chain joins TRBV27 to TRBJ2-7, with a weak D call TRBD1 (6 bases). V was clipped by 6 bases and J by 9 bases, with 21 bases between them. The germline V gene encodes CDR1 MNHEY and CDR2 SMNVEV (reference sequence). The CDR3 extends over 14 amino acids. CDR3 amino acids: CASRPRQAGEWQYF. The CDR3 DNA follows: TGTGCCAGCAGGCCCAGACAGGCCGGCGAATGGCAGTACTTC.

This clonotype showed up just a few times. J is TRBJ2-1 and V is TRBV7-9; TRBD1 matches at 7 bases. Losses at the gene ends were 1 base for V and 0 bases for J; bases not matched to a gene: 12. This CDR3 has 19 amino acids. Germline CDR1 reads SEHNR; CDR2 reads FQNEAQ (reference sequence). CDR3 in amino acids: CASSLGLGSRGPSYNEQFF. Written as DNA, the CDR3 is TGTGCCAGCAGCTTAGGTCTCGGTAGTAGGGGGCCCTCCTACAATGAGCAGTTCTTC.

The chain uses TRBV7-2 and TRBJ2-5; TRBD2 matches at 13 bases. The CDR3 is 16 amino acids. In germline, CDR1 is SGHTA, CDR2 FQGNSA. V was pared by 5 bases and J by 9 bases, with 12 bases of the junction left unmatched. The CDR3 bases are TGTGCCAGCAGCCGCATTGGACTAGCGGGGGCCCGGGCCCAGTACTTC. Encoded protein: CASSRIGLAGARAQYF.

Details on this clonotype: One base away lies a much larger clone, so this may be a sequencing read error. This chain connects TRBV12-3 or TRBV12-4 to TRBJ2-3; D possibly corresponds to TRBD2 (5 bases). This CDR3 is 12 amino acids long. Trimming removed 6 bases at V and 5 bases at J, with 9 bases between. The CDR3 nucleotides are TGTGCCAGCAGATTCGGGGAAGATACGCAGTATTTT. Its protein product is CASRFGEDTQYF.

This clonotype was found a few times. This chain connects TRBV20-1 to TRBJ2-1, with D perhaps assigned TRBD1 or TRBD2 (7 bases each). The CDR3 sequence is 16 residues long. CDR1 and CDR2 from the germline V gene are DFQATT and SNEGSKA (reference sequence). Trimming took 0 bases from V and 0 from J, leaving 12 bases between them. This chain's CDR3 is CSARDQGGRSYNEQFF. Written as DNA, the CDR3 is TGCAGTGCTAGAGATCAGGGGGGGCGCTCCTACAATGAGCAGTTCTTC.

The rearrangement joins TRBV7-8 to TRBJ2-7; 7 nucleotides line up with TRBD2. CDR3 length equals 17 residues. J gave up 1 base and V 1 base, and 10 bases lay outside the gene matches. Germline V lookup: CDR1 SGHVS, CDR2 FQNEAQ. The CDR3 DNA reads as TGTGCCAGCAGCTTAGTTAGGTCGGGGGGACGATCCTACGAGCAGTACTTC. Protein sequence: CASSLVRSGGRSYEQYF.

On this clonotype: A much bigger clone sits one base away, suggesting this may be a read error. The chain has TRBV29-1 and TRBJ2-1; D perhaps matches TRBD1 (6 bases). Looked up from germline, CDR1 is SQVTM and CDR2 is ANQGSEA. V lost 1 base to trimming and J lost 10 bases, with 14 bases between them. CDR3 size: 13 residues. CDR3 nucleotides: TGCAGCGTTGAAGGACAGGCCTCCGGCGAGCAGTTCTTC. It yields the protein CSVEGQASGEQFF.

The rearrangement uses TRBV18 and TRBJ2-3; D is perhaps TRBD1 (6 bases). This CDR3 has 15 residues. V lost 1 base, J lost 3 bases, and 11 bases lay in between. The germline V gene encodes CDR1 KGHSH and CDR2 LQKENI. The CDR3 sequence: CASSPRTDSTDTQYF. CDR3 bases: TGTGCCAGCTCACCACGGACAGATTCTACAGATACGCAGTATTTT.

The gene calls are TRBV12-3 or TRBV12-4 and TRBJ1-2; D is unresolved. The V end lost 1 base, the J end lost 4 bases, and 10 bases lay between the germline ends. This CDR3 is 14 amino acids long. CDR3 in amino acids: CASSLEQSGYGYTF. The CDR3 nucleotides are TGTGCCAGCAGTTTAGAGCAATCGGGCTATGGCTACACCTTC.

This clonotype was counted a few times. The chain recombines TRBV12-3 or TRBV12-4 with TRBJ2-1, with no clear D. Trimming left V 3 bases short and J 0 bases short, with 9 bases between. CDR3 size: 15 residues. The CDR3 is CASSFAANSYNEQFF. DNA of the CDR3: TGTGCCAGCAGTTTCGCCGCGAACTCCTACAATGAGCAGTTCTTC.

In this sample, this clonotype turned up a few times. The chain joins TRBV29-1 to TRBJ2-1, with TRBD2 identical over 11 bases. Germline CDR1 is SQVTM and CDR2 is ANQGSEA. This CDR3 contains 19 residues. V lost 2 bases and J lost 0; bases outside the gene matches: 12. CDR3 DNA sequence: TGCAGCGTTGAAAACCCCGGGACTAGCGGCAGCAGCTCCTACAATGAGCAGTTCTTC. Translated, it gives CSVENPGTSGSSSYNEQFF.

The J gene is TRBJ2-2, the V gene TRBV13, with TRBD1 matching over 7 bases. V was clipped by 3 bases and J by 0 bases; unmatched bases: 13. Germline lookup yields CDR1 PRHDT and CDR2 FYEKMQ (reference sequence). The CDR3 spans 19 residues. CDR3 in amino acids: CASSFFSGSGTANTGELFF. DNA for the CDR3: TGTGCCAGCAGCTTCTTCTCCGGGTCCGGGACAGCGAACACCGGGGAGCTGTTTTTT.

For this clonotype: A much bigger clone sits one base away, suggesting this may be a read error. This chain connects TRBV11-2 to TRBJ2-7; TRBD1 agrees at 11 bases. The CDR3 extends over 14 amino acids. Germline V gene data show CDR1 as SGHAT and CDR2 as FQNNGV. DNA of the CDR3: TGTGTCAGCAGCGGGGGGACAGGGGGCTACGAGCAGTACTTC. This sequence encodes CVSSGGTGGYEQYF.

Many counts were recorded for this clonotype. The chain links TRBV4-3 to TRBJ1-5, with D hard to call. Looked up from germline, CDR1 is LGHNA and CDR2 is YSLEER. This CDR3 spans 13 amino acids. Between the trimmed V and J ends, which lost 3 bases and 4 bases, there was a span of 7 bases. The CDR3 nucleotides read TGCGCCAGCAGCCATGGGGAGAATCAGCCCCAGCATTTT. It codes for CASSHGENQPQHF.

This clonotype was detected a few times. This sequence joins TRBV4-3 and TRBJ2-3; D may be TRBD1 (6 bases). Trimming removed 0 bases from V and 7 bases from J, with 14 bases in between. CDR3 length: 15 amino acids. Germline-derived CDR1 and CDR2 are LGHNA and YSLEER. This chain's CDR3 is CASSQDWQGWNTQYF. The CDR3 nucleotides are TGCGCCAGCAGCCAAGATTGGCAGGGGTGGAATACGCAGTATTTT.

The chain combines TRBV3-1 with TRBJ1-1; 9 nucleotides line up with TRBD1. Germline trimming cut 4 bases from V and 1 base from J; bases unmatched to any gene: 4. CDR1 LGHDT and CDR2 YNNKEL come from the germline V gene (reference sequence). The CDR3 length is 15 residues. The CDR3 coding sequence is TGTGCCAGCAGCCCCCCGGGACAGGGGAACACTGAAGCTTTCTTT. Translating gives CASSPPGQGNTEAFF.

To note about this clonotype: It may be a read error: a sequence one base away is much more abundant. The chain joins TRBV29-1 to TRBJ2-1; 7 nucleotides agree with TRBD1. J lost 10 bases, V lost 4 bases, and 10 bases had no gene match. The CDR3 is 13 residues long. Germline CDR1 is SQVTM and CDR2 is ANQGSEA. CDR3 amino acids: CSVAGTASYEQFF. DNA of the CDR3: TGCAGCGTTGCTGGGACAGCTTCCTACGAGCAGTTCTTC.

This chain uses TRBV3-1 with TRBJ2-5; D perhaps matches TRBD1 (6 bases). V was trimmed by 9 bases and J by 2 bases, leaving 16 bases between them. Germline CDR1 is LGHDT and CDR2 is YNNKEL (reference sequence). The CDR3 contains 14 residues. CDR3: CASSTQGGQETQYF. The DNA of the CDR3 is TGTGCCAGTTCCACACAGGGTGGTCAAGAGACCCAGTACTTC.

This clonotype was counted at least ten times. The genes are TRBV9 and TRBJ2-7; 7 nucleotides line up with TRBD1. Germline V CDR1 and CDR2: SGDLS, YYNGEE. The V gene end was trimmed by 3 bases and the J gene end by 7 bases; junction bases not matched to a gene: 10. The CDR3 loop spans 14 amino acids. This CDR3 reads CASSAGQANEEQYF. CDR3 nucleotides: TGTGCCAGCAGCGCCGGACAGGCCAACGAGGAGCAGTACTTC.

This clonotype has more than one count but fewer than ten. This chain connects TRBV3-1 to TRBJ2-7, with TRBD1 identical over 11 bases. CDR3 size: 15 residues. Germline V gene lookup returns CDR1 LGHDT and CDR2 YNNKEL (reference sequence). Unmatched junction bases numbered 6, after V lost 3 bases and J lost 5 bases. The CDR3 DNA reads as TGTGCCAGCAGCCAGCACGGGACAGGGGGGAACGAGCAGTACTTC. The encoded protein is CASSQHGTGGNEQYF.

The rearrangement links TRBV7-2 to TRBJ2-3; 8 bases fit TRBD1. The CDR3 is 18 amino acids. Germline V gene sequence: CDR1 SGHTA, CDR2 FQGNSA. V lost 6 bases, J lost 4 bases, and 18 bases stayed unmatched. The CDR3 loop is CASRPGGSALRGPDTQYF. CDR3 coding DNA: TGTGCCAGCAGACCAGGGGGCAGCGCACTACGGGGTCCAGATACGCAGTATTTT.

In this sample, this clonotype turned up many times. The chain links TRBV20-1 to TRBJ1-4, with a tentative D call TRBD1 (6 bases). V shed 1 base and J shed 7 bases, with 10 bases lying between them. The CDR3 sequence is 13 residues long. Germline CDR1 DFQATT, CDR2 SNEGSKA (reference sequence). DNA for the CDR3: TGCAGTGCTAGAGTTACAGGGACTGAAAAACTGTTTTTT. It is translated as CSARVTGTEKLFF.

This chain connects TRBV6-5 to TRBJ2-7, with D perhaps matching TRBD1 (5 bases). CDR1 is MNHEY and CDR2 is SVGAGI in the germline V gene. The CDR3 has 16 residues. Trimming cost V 3 bases and J 2 bases, with 17 bases left between them. CDR3 DNA: TGTGCCAGCAGTTATGGGCGGCAGGGCGGAACCTACGAGCAGTACTTC. Amino acid sequence: CASSYGRQGGTYEQYF.

J is TRBJ1-1 and V is TRBV13; D remains ambiguous. The germline gives CDR1 PRHDT, CDR2 FYEKMQ (reference sequence). CDR3 length: 12 residues. Trimming stripped 1 base from V and 11 bases from J, with 11 bases between. The CDR3 loop reads CASSLVVVRAFF. The CDR3 DNA reads as TGTGCCAGCAGCTTAGTGGTGGTTCGGGCTTTCTTT.